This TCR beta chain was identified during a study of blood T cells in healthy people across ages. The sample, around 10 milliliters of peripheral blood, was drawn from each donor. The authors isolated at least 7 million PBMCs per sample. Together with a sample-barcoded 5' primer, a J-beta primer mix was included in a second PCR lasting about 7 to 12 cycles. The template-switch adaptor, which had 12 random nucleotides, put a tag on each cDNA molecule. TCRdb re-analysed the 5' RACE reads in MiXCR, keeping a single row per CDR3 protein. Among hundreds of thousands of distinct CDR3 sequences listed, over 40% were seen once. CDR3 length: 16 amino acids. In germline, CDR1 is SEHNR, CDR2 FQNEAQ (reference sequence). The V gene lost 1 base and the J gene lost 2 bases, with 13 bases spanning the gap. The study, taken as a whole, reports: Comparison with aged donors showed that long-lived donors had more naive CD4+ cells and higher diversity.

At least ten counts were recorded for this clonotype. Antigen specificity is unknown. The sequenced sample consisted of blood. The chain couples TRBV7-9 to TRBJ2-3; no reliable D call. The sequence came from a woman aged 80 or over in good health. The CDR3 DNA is TGTGCCAGCAGCTTAGTAGGCAGGACCTACACAGATACGCAGTATTTT. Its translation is CASSLVGRTYTDTQYF.